This T cell receptor beta chain was sequenced during a study of blood T cell repertoires in COVID-19 (dated by TCRdb to 2020 to 2021). As for the study more broadly: The collaborator samples originated in the United States, Italy and Spain and spanned the acute and convalescent phases of COVID-19. Where HLA class I and class II types were available, the types were taken from metadata supplied by the sample provider, not from assay-based typing. The repertoires were made available in a free public database intended to serve as a resource for research on the immune response to SARS-CoV-2. A de-identified subject ID, COVID-19 status, age in years and sex were almost always included in the sample metadata. The dataset comprised deeply sampled blood TCRbeta repertoires from subjects exposed to, actively infected with, or recovered from COVID-19. The samples were drawn from the first 160 participants of the ongoing ImmuneRACE study and from 1,254 subjects provided by 6 global collaborators. The material from the prospective study consisted of cDNA or gDNA derived from T cells, B-cell-depleted T cells, or PBMCs.

V sheds 4 bases and J sheds 6 bases, leaving 12 bases between their ends. The CDR3 numbers 13 residues from cysteine through phenylalanine. Here the CDR3 DNA is all that survives: 39 bases in frame from base 1. The germline V gene gives CDR1 as SNHLY and CDR2 as FYNNEI. Overall study results and their limits: How much clinical and demographic metadata was included differed by source and by participant, and the metadata was provided uncurated.

As to this clone: Its antigen is not yet known. No quality values exist for individual bases; no much larger clone is one base distant. Other DNA sequences within the sample encode an identical CDR3.

Collaborating institutions collected whole blood in K2EDTA tubes following their own protocols. Collaborator samples were shipped for TCRbeta analysis as frozen whole blood, isolated PBMCs, or DNA extracted from either sample type. The immunoSEQ Assay, a bias-controlled multiplex PCR, was used to amplify TCRbeta CDR3 regions from genomic DNA. Per the authors' processing: Nucleated cell counts per sample were estimated from amplification of reference gene primers within the assay. Sequence reads were collapsed and filtered to measure the absolute abundance of every unique TCRbeta CDR3 rearrangement. For each sample, productive Simpson clonality was calculated by taking the square root of Simpson's diversity index across productive rearrangements. The table was pulled from immuneACCESS by TCRdb, which kept in-frame rearrangements only. Such tables lose some clones; where checked, under half of the loss comes from unresolved V genes, and the rest has no known cause. V, J and clone size are those of that table, while D and trimming were read from the DNA. The sample table shows about 130,000 clones, and 79% are seen once. The ten biggest clones cover 37% of the sample.

This chain joins TRBV2 to TRBJ1-2; the best D guess is TRBD1, with 5 bases matching. The sequenced sample was peripheral blood. This sequence originates from a man aged 35-49 years with active or convalescent COVID-19. The DNA is TGTGCCAGCAGTGCCGGGACTGCGGATGGCTACACCTTC. Its translation is CASSAGTADGYTF.